The next 14 T cell receptor beta chains were all read from a single sample in a study of PD-1 blockade in classical Hodgkin lymphoma. Each of the patients experienced relapse following autologous stem cell transplantation, and their brentuximab vedotin exposure differed. Sequenced by immunoSEQ multiplex PCR; TCRdb stores in-frame clones only, minus some. The top ten clones hold around 15% of a sample with 40,000 to 50,000 clones, about three quarters of them seen once. This sample comprised peripheral blood mononuclear cells (PBMCs), obtained at baseline. The receptors originated from a human donor with classical Hodgkin lymphoma.

The chain has TRBV5-1 and TRBJ2-5; the D is unclear. The CDR3 is 13 amino acids. Germline V gene sequence: CDR1 SGHRS, CDR2 YFSETQ. Trimming shortened V by 1 base and J by 5 bases, and 9 bases separated the two germline ends. CDR3 sequence: CASSLNPGETQYF. CDR3 sequence (DNA): TGCGCCAGCAGCTTGAACCCAGGCGAGACCCAGTACTTC.

V usage is TRBV2 and J usage is TRBJ2-3; TRBD2 aligns across 10 bases. Per germline, CDR1 SNHLY and CDR2 FYNNEI. The CDR3 loop spans 14 amino acids. V shed 6 bases, J shed 6 bases, and the junction held 6 bases outside the gene matches. The CDR3 nucleotides read TGTGCCAGCAGGCTTAGCGGGGGGCAGGATACGCAGTATTTT. This codes for CASRLSGGQDTQYF.

The gene calls are TRBV15 and TRBJ2-3; D gene unclear. Trimming removed 1 base from V and 0 bases from J, with 5 bases in between. Germline values: CDR1 LNHNV, CDR2 YYDKDF (reference sequence). The CDR3 totals 14 residues. The CDR3 sequence is CATSRGGSTDTQYF. CDR3 DNA: TGTGCCACCAGCAGAGGCGGTAGCACAGATACGCAGTATTTT. The complete variable domain, with remaining parts taken from reference TRBV15 and TRBJ2-3, reads DAMVIQNPRYQVTQFGKPVTLSCSQTLNHNVMYWYQQKSSQAPKLLFHYYDKDFNNEADTPDNFQSRRPNTSFCFLDIRSPGLGDTAMYLCATSRGGSTDTQYFGPGTRLTVL.

The V gene is TRBV7-2, the J gene TRBJ2-5; D unresolved. The J call may be incorrect, as the DNA end agrees better with TRBJ2-7. Germline V gives CDR1 SGHTA, CDR2 FQGNSA. The CDR3 is 13 residues long. CDR3 nucleotides: TGTGCCAGCAGCTTAGGGACCCAGTACGAGCAGTACTTC. Translation gives CASSLGTQYEQYF.

The chain uses TRBV11-2 and TRBJ2-2, with D maybe TRBD1 (6 bases). Trimming removed 5 bases from V and 8 bases from J, with 9 bases in between. Germline lookup yields CDR1 SGHAT and CDR2 FQNNGV. The CDR3 consists of 12 residues. The CDR3 bases are TGTGCCAGCAGCGCCGACAGGGGGGAGCTGTTTTTT. It codes for CASSADRGELFF.

V gene TRBV7-6 combines with J gene TRBJ2-3; 7 bases fit TRBD1. Germline-derived CDR1 and CDR2 are SGHVS and FNYEAQ. The V gene end was trimmed by 2 bases and the J gene end by 4 bases; junction bases not matched to a gene: 3. The CDR3 loop spans 14 amino acids. In DNA form, the CDR3 reads TGTGCCAGCAGCTTATTAGGGGGCGCAGATACGCAGTATTTT. Its protein is CASSLLGGADTQYF. Based on the CDR3 plus reference TRBV7-6 and TRBJ2-3, the full variable domain is GAGVSQSPRYKVTKRGQDVALRCDPISGHVSLYWYRQALGQGPEFLTYFNYEAQQDKSGLPNDRFSAERPEGSISTLTIQRTEQRDSAMYRCASSLLGGADTQYFGPGTRLTVL.

This clone was observed once. V and J are TRBV9 and TRBJ1-1, with TRBD1 identical over 9 bases. With 10 bases clipped from V and 4 bases from J, the junction kept 14 bases outside the gene matches. Germline V gene data show CDR1 as SGDLS and CDR2 as YYNGEE. The CDR3 contains 15 residues. The CDR3 nucleotides are TGTGCCGCCAGCATTAAGGGACAGGGCGGCACTGAAGCTTTCTTT. Translation gives CAASIKGQGGTEAFF.

The chain carries TRBV7-2 and TRBJ2-7; the D call may be TRBD1 or TRBD2 (5 bases each). This CDR3 comprises 15 residues. CDR1 is SGHTA and CDR2 is FQGNSA in the germline V gene. V was clipped by 1 base and J by 3 bases, with 13 bases between them. CDR3 in DNA: TGTGCCAGCAGCTTAGGGGGGAGTCCCAACTACGAGCAGTACTTC. It codes for CASSLGGSPNYEQYF. Combining the CDR3 with reference TRBV7-2 and TRBJ2-7 gives the whole variable domain GAGVSQSPSNKVTEKGKDVELRCDPISGHTALYWYRQSLGQGLEFLIYFQGNSAPDKSGLPSDRFSAERTGGSVSTLTIQRTQQEDSAVYLCASSLGGSPNYEQYFGPGTRLTVT.

The genes are TRBV15 and TRBJ1-4; TRBD1 agrees at 9 bases. Germline CDR1 and CDR2: LNHNV and YYDKDF (reference sequence). With 3 bases clipped from V and 4 bases from J, the junction kept 3 bases outside the gene matches. The CDR3 has 15 residues. CDR3 in amino acids: CATSSQTGGNEKLFF. The CDR3, as DNA: TGTGCCACCAGCAGCCAGACAGGGGGTAATGAAAAACTGTTTTTT.

The V and J genes are TRBV4-1 and TRBJ2-3, with D tentatively TRBD1 (5 bases). Trimming shortened V by 1 base and J by 3 bases, and 8 bases separated the two germline ends. There are 14 residues in the CDR3. Looked up from germline, CDR1 is MGHRA and CDR2 is YSYEKL. CDR3 sequence: CASSQAQETDTQYF. The CDR3 DNA reads as TGCGCCAGCAGCCAAGCACAGGAAACAGATACGCAGTATTTT.

The V gene is TRBV19, the J gene TRBJ1-1; TRBD1 is a possible D gene (5 bases). This CDR3 is 13 amino acids long. Germline loops: CDR1 LNHDA, CDR2 SQIVND (reference sequence). V lost 11 bases, J lost 1 base, and 14 bases lay in between. CDR3: CACPRDGNTEAFF. The CDR3 DNA is TGTGCCTGTCCCCGGGACGGGAACACTGAAGCTTTCTTT.

The V gene is TRBV14, the J gene TRBJ1-4; perhaps TRBD1 as D (5 bases). CDR3 length equals 16 residues. V lost 1 base, J lost 6 bases, and 15 bases lay in between. CDR1 and CDR2 from the germline V gene are SGHDN and FVKESK. In DNA, the CDR3 is TGTGCCAGCAGCCAAGCCTCCGGGACGGTCTATGAAAAACTGTTTTTT. Translation: CASSQASGTVYEKLFF.

This CDR3 reads CASSFSGGAGDTQYF. The CDR3 region has the DNA TGCGCCAGCAGCTTCTCGGGGGGAGCGGGAGATACGCAGTATTTT. The chain carries TRBV5-1 and TRBJ2-3, with 7 positions matching TRBD2. Germline V lookup: CDR1 SGHRS, CDR2 YFSETQ. The CDR3 contains 15 residues. V gave up 2 bases and J gave up 5 bases; unmatched junction bases: 8.

This clone was seen only once. The V gene is TRBV5-8, the J gene TRBJ2-3; the D call may be TRBD1 or TRBD2 (5 bases each). The CDR3 is made up of 15 amino acids. Germline-derived CDR1 and CDR2 are SGHTS and YDEGEE. Trimming took 4 bases from V and 6 from J, leaving 18 bases between them. CDR3 amino acids: CASSDRGPGTDTQYF. The CDR3 nucleotides are TGTGCCAGCAGCGACCGGGGCCCGGGAACGGATACGCAGTATTTT.